The source of this TCR beta chain is a study of regulatory T cells in long-lasting Graves disease. Study-level points and caveats: Sample size, which was small, may have reduced accuracy.

This clonotype has ten or more counts. Its matching antigen is unknown. Time point reported: newly diagnosed GD, antithyroid drugs for less than 3 months. After RNA was extracted from PBMCs, the TCR library was made from it. An endocrinology department located in Xi'an, China, was where the patients came from. CDR3-region Arm-PCR and iRepertoire HTBI primers produced the TCR beta libraries. TCRdb reanalysed the multiplex PCR reads using MiXCR and keeps one entry per CDR3 protein. The sample gives around 400,000 distinct CDR3 sequences, roughly 15% of which show up once; over 7% is in the top ten. Another study also made use of these data, one on T cells in Graves' hyperthyroidism and ophthalmopathy.

The specimen was peripheral blood mononuclear cells (PBMCs), collected at new diagnosis, from a patient treated with antithyroid drugs. This sequence was found in a woman aged 40 to 49 with Graves disease.

CDR3 region: CAIPLLAETTDTQYF. Written as DNA, the CDR3 is TGTGCCATACCATTACTAGCGGAGACCACAGATACGCAGTATTTT. The chain has TRBV2 and TRBJ2-3; 8 positions match TRBD2. V dropped 10 bases and J dropped 2; count of bases not matched to a gene: 11. CDR3 length equals 15 residues. In germline, CDR1 is SNHLY, CDR2 FYNNEI.